Shown below are 18 T cell receptor beta chains from a single sample sequenced in a study of blood T cell repertoires in COVID-19. Repertoires were generated with immunoSEQ multiplex PCR, while TCRdb's copy carries only in-frame clones and drops some. In the table there are over 85,000 clones, about 81% of which are singletons. Source material: peripheral blood. The receptors derive from a man in his 70s with acute or convalescent COVID-19.

CDR3 loop: CAWDRGAGANVLTF. The CDR3 bases are TGTGCCTGGGACAGGGGAGCTGGGGCCAACGTCCTGACTTTC. The V and J genes are TRBV30 and TRBJ2-6; 8 positions match TRBD1. Germline V lookup: CDR1 GTSNPN, CDR2 SVGIG (reference sequence). With V trimmed by 5 bases and J by 2 bases, 2 bases remained unmatched. CDR3 length: 14 residues. Variable domain in full (rest from reference TRBV30 and TRBJ2-6): SQTIHQWPATLVQPVGSPLSLECTVEGTSNPNLYWYRQAAGRGLQLLFYSVGIGQISSEVPQNLSASRPQDRQFILSSKKLLLSDSGFYLCAWDRGAGANVLTFGAGSRLTVL.

The V and J genes are TRBV3-1 (or the pseudogene TRBV3-2) and TRBJ2-7; D possibly corresponds to TRBD2 (5 bases). The V end was cut by 3 bases, the J end by 5 bases, with 17 bases between. Germline values: CDR1 LGHDT, CDR2 YNNKEL (reference sequence). This CDR3 spans 15 amino acids. CDR3 sequence (DNA): TGTGCCAGCAGCCAGGGTAGTACGTCCGGGAACGAGCAGTACTTC. Amino acids: CASSQGSTSGNEQYF.

This clone was seen a few times. In DNA form, the CDR3 reads TGTGCCAGTAGTATACGACAGGGGGCAGACTCCTATAATTCACCCCTCCACTTT. Protein: CASSIRQGADSYNSPLHF. The chain employs TRBV19 and TRBJ1-6; 10 bases agree with TRBD1. Germline CDR1 and CDR2: LNHDA and SQIVND (reference sequence). J lost 0 bases, V lost 2 bases, and 4 bases had no gene match. This CDR3 has 18 amino acids.

The gene calls are TRBV7-3 and TRBJ2-1, with 12 bases matching TRBD2. Looked up from germline, CDR1 is SGHTA and CDR2 is FQGTGA. There are 16 residues in the CDR3. V gave up 5 bases and J gave up 10 bases; unmatched junction bases: 12. CDR3 bases: TGTGCCAGCAGCGAGCCGGGACTAGCGGGCCCCTCGGAGCAGTTCTTC. Protein sequence: CASSEPGLAGPSEQFF.

The CDR3 DNA sequence: TGCGCCAGCAGCCAGGGGACTGACAGTAATGAAAAACTGTTTTTT. The encoded protein is CASSQGTDSNEKLFF. The chain combines TRBV4-1 with TRBJ1-4; D is possibly TRBD1 (5 bases). V lost 3 bases to trimming and J lost 4 bases, with 12 bases between them. This CDR3 comprises 15 residues. Germline CDR1 MGHRA, CDR2 YSYEKL.

This clone was detected a few times. The V call is TRBV19, the J call TRBJ2-3; TRBD1 aligns across 9 bases. CDR3 length equals 16 residues. The V and J ends lost 2 bases and 6 bases, in that order; junction bases with no gene match: 9. Germline-derived CDR1 and CDR2 are LNHDA and SQIVND (reference sequence). CDR3 sequence reads: CASSIRTGATRDTQYF. DNA of the CDR3: TGTGCCAGTAGTATACGGACAGGGGCCACCCGGGATACGCAGTATTTT.

The genes are TRBV7-2 and TRBJ2-3; 11 bases are shared with TRBD2. V gave up 6 bases and J gave up 7 bases; unmatched junction bases: 9. The CDR3 has 15 amino acids. Looked up from germline, CDR1 is SGHTA and CDR2 is FQGNSA. The CDR3 DNA reads as TGTGCCAGCAGTTTGACTAGCGGGGAGACAAATACGCAGTATTTT. Protein: CASSLTSGETNTQYF.

This sequence joins TRBV18 and TRBJ1-2; 8 bases agree with TRBD1. This CDR3 is 14 amino acids long. The V gene end was trimmed by 0 bases and the J gene end by 10 bases; junction bases not matched to a gene: 7. The germline V gene has CDR1 KGHSH and CDR2 LQKENI. The CDR3 region has the DNA TGTGCCAGCTCACCACCGACAGGGGAGTCAGTCTACACCTTC. Residues: CASSPPTGESVYTF.

The chain has TRBV7-2 and TRBJ1-5; D is possibly TRBD1 (6 bases). CDR1 is SGHTA and CDR2 is FQGNSA in the germline V gene. Between the trimmed V and J ends, which lost 4 bases and 1 base, there was a span of 11 bases. CDR3 size: 15 residues. The CDR3, as DNA: TGTGCCAGCAGCTACACAGGGACCAGCAATCAGCCCCAGCATTTT. The encoded protein is CASSYTGTSNQPQHF.

The V and J genes are TRBV29-1 and TRBJ1-2; 8 nucleotides agree with TRBD1. This CDR3 is 14 amino acids long. Germline V CDR1 and CDR2: SQVTM, ANQGSEA. J gave up 8 bases and V 5 bases, and 13 bases lay outside the gene matches. The CDR3 loop is CSVLRVDRAGGYTF. In nucleotides, the CDR3 is TGCAGCGTTTTGAGGGTGGACAGGGCGGGAGGCTACACCTTC.

The chain employs TRBV3-1 (or the pseudogene TRBV3-2) and TRBJ2-3; D gene uncertain. This CDR3 comprises 13 residues. Germline V gene lookup returns CDR1 LGHDT and CDR2 YNNKEL (reference sequence). Between the trimmed V and J ends, which lost 1 base and 6 bases, there was a span of 8 bases. The CDR3 bases are TGTGCCAGCAGCCAAGGGCCTCGTGATACGCAGTATTTT. Protein sequence: CASSQGPRDTQYF.

V gene TRBV29-1 combines with J gene TRBJ2-1; 7 bases map to TRBD2. The J segment lost 5 bases and the V segment lost 1 base, leaving 8 bases of the junction unmatched. The CDR3 has 15 residues. CDR1 SQVTM and CDR2 ANQGSEA come from the germline V gene. The CDR3 protein is CSVEGGTNLNNEQFF. The CDR3 bases are TGCAGCGTTGAAGGTGGGACTAATTTAAACAATGAGCAGTTCTTC.

The chain recombines TRBV13 with TRBJ2-7, with D perhaps TRBD2 (6 bases). CDR3 length equals 13 residues. Germline V gives CDR1 PRHDT, CDR2 FYEKMQ (reference sequence). V was trimmed by 0 bases and J by 3 bases, leaving 6 bases between them. The CDR3 loop reads CASSLGAGYEQYF. As DNA, the CDR3 is TGTGCCAGCAGCTTAGGAGCGGGCTACGAGCAGTACTTC.

The sample holds a few counts of this clone. This chain joins TRBV5-8 and TRBJ1-5; perhaps TRBD1 as D (6 bases). This CDR3 has 15 amino acids. CDR1 SGHTS and CDR2 YDEGEE come from the germline V gene. V dropped 4 bases and J dropped 0 bases, with 11 bases sitting between them. In DNA form, the CDR3 reads TGTGCCAGCAGCGTCAGGGGATATAGCAATCAGCCCCAGCATTTT. Encoded protein: CASSVRGYSNQPQHF.

Only one count was recorded for this clone. V usage is TRBV28 and J usage is TRBJ2-5, with D perhaps TRBD1 (5 bases). V was shortened by 0 bases and J by 4 bases, with 9 bases between the two germline ends. The CDR3 is 14 amino acids. Germline V gene data show CDR1 as MDHEN and CDR2 as SYDVKM. CDR3 DNA: TGTGCCAGCAGTTTATGGGTAGGGGCAGAGACCCAGTACTTC. It codes for CASSLWVGAETQYF.

This clone showed up just a few times. CDR3 sequence (DNA): TGTGCCTGGAGTCCTGTGGGCTACACCTTC. Its translation: CAWSPVGYTF. The rearrangement links TRBV30 to TRBJ1-2, with unresolved D. The CDR3 runs 10 residues. V lost 2 bases and J 8 bases, leaving 6 bases between the germline ends. Germline-derived CDR1 and CDR2 are GTSNPN and SVGIG (reference sequence).

This chain uses TRBV3-1 (or the pseudogene TRBV3-2) with TRBJ2-7, with TRBD1 identical over 7 bases. The germline CDR1 and CDR2 sequences are LGHDT and YNNKEL (reference sequence). The CDR3 length is 13 residues. Trimming removed 5 bases from V and 7 bases from J; junction bases left unmatched: 8. The CDR3 loop reads CASSWDSLGEQYF. The CDR3 DNA is TGTGCCAGCAGCTGGGACAGCCTGGGAGAGCAGTACTTC.

The V call is TRBV7-3, the J call TRBJ2-1, with 7 bases fitting TRBD1. Germline V CDR1 and CDR2: SGHTA, FQGTGA. This CDR3 is built from 12 residues. V shed 5 bases and J 9 bases; nucleotides not matched to a gene: 4. For the CDR3, the DNA is TGTGCCAGCAGCCAAGGGGGCGGTGAGCAGTTCTTC. Amino acids: CASSQGGGEQFF.